A single sample gave rise to the 26 T cell receptor beta chains below, sequenced in a study of T cells in Graves' hyperthyroidism and ophthalmopathy. Amplification targeted TCR beta CDR3 regions from RNA transcripts. An initial round of RT-PCR targeting the TCR CDR3 relied on the HTBI primer set. MiXCR, applied by TCRdb to the multiplex PCR reads, yields one record per CDR3 protein. In the table there are hundreds of thousands of distinct CDR3 sequences, around 46% of which are singletons. The sequenced material came from peripheral blood or thyroid tissue (not recorded which). The source of these receptors is a woman aged 18 to 35 with Graves' hyperthyroidism.

There are many counts of this clonotype. V gene TRBV10-3 combines with J gene TRBJ1-1, with D uncertain. V gave up 0 bases and J gave up 1 base, with 0 bases separating them. The CDR3 is 12 amino acids. Per germline, CDR1 ENHRY and CDR2 SYGVKD. This CDR3 is CAISESNTEAFF. The CDR3, as DNA: TGTGCCATCAGTGAGTCGAACACTGAAGCTTTCTTT.

Notes on this clonotype: Likely a read error: the CDR3 ends without its conserved phenylalanine or tryptophan. The chain links TRBV10-3 to TRBJ1-6; D is perhaps TRBD1 (5 bases). CDR3 size: 15 residues. Trimming took 4 bases from V and 7 from J, leaving 14 bases between them. Germline assignment: CDR1 ENHRY and CDR2 SYGVKD. CDR3 nucleotide sequence: TGTGCCATCAGTGCTCGTCCCGGGGGGAATTCACCCCTCCACCTT. Protein: CAISARPGGNSPLHL.

This clonotype was observed a few times. The rearrangement links TRBV20-1 to TRBJ1-1; D might be TRBD1 (5 bases). V was cut by 1 base and J by 1 base, with 10 bases left in between. This CDR3 contains 14 residues. Germline V gene sequence: CDR1 DFQATT, CDR2 SNEGSKA (reference sequence). CDR3 coding DNA: TGCAGTGCTAGAGTTGGAGGGACGAACACTGAAGCTTTCTTT. The encoded protein is CSARVGGTNTEAFF.

This clonotype was recorded at least ten times. This CDR3 is CASSGSGGEKLFF. As DNA, the CDR3 is TGTGCCAGCAGTGGCTCAGGGGGTGAAAAACTGTTTTTT. The V gene is TRBV2, the J gene TRBJ1-4, with 7 positions matching TRBD1. The ends lost 4 bases at V and 7 bases at J; junction bases unmatched: 3. CDR1 is SNHLY and CDR2 is FYNNEI in the germline V gene. The CDR3 totals 13 residues.

The rearrangement joins TRBV10-3 to TRBJ2-6, with TRBD1 as a possible D gene (5 bases). Between the trimmed V and J ends, which lost 10 bases and 2 bases, there was a span of 21 bases. Germline V CDR1 and CDR2: ENHRY, SYGVKD. The length of the CDR3 is 17 residues. CDR3 in amino acids: CATAGLVPFTGANVLTF. The CDR3 coding sequence is TGTGCCACCGCAGGGTTAGTCCCCTTCACTGGGGCCAACGTCCTGACTTTC.

This clonotype was recorded a few times. The gene calls are TRBV11-2 and TRBJ2-7; D unclear. Germline assignment: CDR1 SGHAT and CDR2 FQNNGV. The CDR3 is 15 amino acids. The germline V and J ends were trimmed by 1 base and 0 bases, with 10 bases remaining between them. In DNA, the CDR3 is TGTGCCAGCAGCTTAGTCTCCGGAGCCTCCTACGAGCAGTACTTC. This translates into CASSLVSGASYEQYF. Variable domain in full (rest from reference TRBV11-2 and TRBJ2-7): EAGVAQSPRYKIIEKRQSVAFWCNPISGHATLYWYQQILGQGPKLLIQFQNNGVVDDSQLPKDRFSAERLKGVDSTLKIQPAKLEDSAVYLCASSLVSGASYEQYFGPGTRLTVT.

Notes on this clonotype: A much larger clone is a single base away; this may be a read error. The chain is built from TRBV15 and TRBJ2-3; no clear D gene. Germline CDR1 is LNHNV and CDR2 is YYDKDF (reference sequence). The CDR3 extends over 14 amino acids. The CDR3 sequence: CATSSIDSTDAQYF. CDR3 nucleotide sequence: TGTGCCACCAGCAGTATCGACTCCACAGATGCGCAGTATTTT. The entire variable domain, with the rest obtained from reference TRBV15 and TRBJ2-3, is as follows: DAMVIQNPRYQVTQFGKPVTLSCSQTLNHNVMYWYQQKSSQAPKLLFHYYDKDFNNEADTPDNFQSRRPNTSFCFLDIRSPGLGDTAMYLCATSSIDSTDAQYFGPGTRLTVL.

This clonotype was observed a few times. This sequence joins TRBV11-2 and TRBJ1-1; D is undetermined. Trimming cost V 2 bases and J 3 bases, with 13 bases left between them. The CDR3 spans 15 residues. The V gene's germline CDR1 is SGHAT and CDR2 FQNNGV. CDR3 sequence: CASSLREGRDTEAFF. The CDR3 bases are TGTGCCAGCAGCTTAAGGGAGGGCCGGGACACTGAAGCTTTCTTT.

This clonotype occurred once. The chain carries TRBV24-1 and TRBJ1-1; D call uncertain. Looked up from germline, CDR1 is KGHDR and CDR2 is SFDVKD. V lost 7 bases and J lost 1, with 12 bases in between. The CDR3 has 14 amino acids. This chain's CDR3 is CATSYHLGNTEAFF. The CDR3 bases are TGTGCCACCAGCTACCACCTAGGGAACACTGAAGCTTTCTTT.

J is TRBJ2-7 and V is TRBV7-8; D is undetermined. The CDR3 has 14 residues. CDR1 is SGHVS, CDR2 FQNEAQ, per germline. The V gene lost 5 bases and the J gene lost 0 bases, with 11 bases spanning the gap. The DNA of the CDR3 is TGTGCCAGCAGCCCCTGGCGGTTCTCCTACGAGCAGTACTTC. Its translation: CASSPWRFSYEQYF. The complete variable domain, with remaining parts taken from reference TRBV7-8 and TRBJ2-7, reads GAGVSQSPRYKVAKRGQDVALRCDPISGHVSLFWYQQALGQGPEFLTYFQNEAQLDKSGLPSDRFFAERPEGSVSTLKIQRTQQEDSAVYLCASSPWRFSYEQYFGPGTRLTVT.

The V gene is TRBV10-3, the J gene TRBJ2-2, with 9 bases fitting TRBD1. Germline V CDR1 and CDR2: ENHRY, SYGVKD. V was pared by 10 bases and J by 7 bases, with 13 bases of the junction left unmatched. The CDR3 length is 15 residues. The CDR3 sequence: CANRLDRGPGGELFF. The CDR3 region has the DNA TGTGCCAACAGACTGGACAGGGGCCCTGGCGGGGAGCTGTTTTTT.

V and J are TRBV25-1 and TRBJ1-6, with TRBD1 matching over 7 bases. Trimming removed 11 bases from V and 7 bases from J; junction bases left unmatched: 11. Per germline, CDR1 MGHDK and CDR2 SYGVNS. The CDR3 is made up of 14 amino acids. CDR3 sequence: CAAKQGSSNSPLHF. The CDR3 DNA follows: TGTGCCGCAAAACAGGGGTCCTCCAATTCACCCCTCCACTTT.

This clonotype was seen ten or more times. V and J are TRBV24-1 and TRBJ1-2; D remains unclear. This CDR3 comprises 13 residues. V was trimmed by 4 bases and J by 8 bases, leaving 13 bases between them. The V gene's germline CDR1 is KGHDR and CDR2 SFDVKD. The CDR3 sequence is CATSDVEVGGYTF. CDR3 sequence (DNA): TGTGCCACCAGTGACGTCGAGGTAGGCGGCTACACCTTC.

This chain links TRBV12-3 or TRBV12-4 with TRBJ1-1, with D tentatively TRBD1 (5 bases). The CDR3 length is 15 residues. Trimming removed 4 bases at V and 0 bases at J, with 12 bases between. CDR3: CASSSMTDMNTEAFF. The CDR3 DNA sequence: TGTGCCAGCAGTTCAATGACAGACATGAACACTGAAGCTTTCTTT.

In this sample, this clonotype turned up a few times. One end of the junction varies from germline; a read error may be responsible. The chain recombines TRBV7-2 with TRBJ1-6, with D uncertain. Germline assignment: CDR1 SGHTA and CDR2 FQGNSA. This CDR3 region has 13 residues. As DNA, the CDR3 is TGCGCCAGCAGCCAAGTCGGGGTTTCACCCCTCCACTTT. It yields the protein CASSQVGVSPLHF.

This clonotype appeared a few times. J is TRBJ2-6 and V is TRBV2, with a weak D call TRBD1 (5 bases). Germline V gene data show CDR1 as SNHLY and CDR2 as FYNNEI. This CDR3 has 14 amino acids. V was trimmed by 5 bases and J by 4 bases, leaving 9 bases between them. In DNA, the CDR3 is TGTGCCAGCAGTAAAGGGGCCGGGGCCAACGTCCTGACTTTC. This encodes CASSKGAGANVLTF.

The chain joins TRBV29-1 to TRBJ2-7; TRBD1 or TRBD2 may be the D gene (6 bases each). V was shortened by 8 bases and J by 5 bases, with 13 bases between the two germline ends. CDR3 length equals 11 residues. Per the germline V gene, CDR1 is SQVTM and CDR2 is ANQGSEA. The CDR3 nucleotides are TGCAGCCGACAGGAGGGCGACGAGCAGTACTTC. This sequence encodes CSRQEGDEQYF.

Worth noting for this clonotype: At one end the junction does not follow the germline gene, possibly because of a read error. V and J are TRBV7-2 and TRBJ1-1; D is perhaps TRBD1 (6 bases). The CDR3 contains 16 residues. Germline loops: CDR1 SGHTA, CDR2 FQGNSA. In nucleotides, the CDR3 is TGCGCCAGCAGCCAAGTTGGAACAGGGCGAGACACTGAAGCTTTCTTT. The encoded protein is CASSQVGTGRDTEAFF.

The chain combines TRBV5-1 with TRBJ1-1; maybe TRBD1 (5 bases). The better agreement between TRBJ1-2 and the DNA end casts doubt on the J call. The CDR3 covers 15 residues. In germline, CDR1 is SGHRS, CDR2 YFSETQ. The CDR3 DNA reads as TGCGCCAGCAGCTTGGCAAGGGGAAAGAACTATGGCTACACCTTC. Residues: CASSLARGKNYGYTF.

This clonotype was recorded only once. An end of the junction does not agree with germline; a read error may underlie this. The chain employs TRBV10-3 and TRBJ2-7; unclear D gene. CDR3 length: 14 amino acids. The germline V gene encodes CDR1 ENHRY and CDR2 SYGVKD. The CDR3, as DNA: TGTGCCAGCAGTTTGGTCGGTACTACCTACGAGCAGTACTTC. Translated: CASSLVGTTYEQYF.

The gene calls are TRBV20-1 and TRBJ2-7; 7 bases agree with TRBD1. There are 14 residues in the CDR3. V gave up 2 bases and J gave up 7 bases; unmatched junction bases: 11. Germline CDR1 DFQATT, CDR2 SNEGSKA (reference sequence). CDR3 region: CSARTDRVNNEQYF. DNA for the CDR3: TGCAGTGCTAGAACAGACAGGGTAAACAATGAGCAGTACTTC.

This clonotype appeared a few times. CDR3 nucleotide sequence: TGTGCCAGCAGCTGGGGACTAGCGCAGACCTACGAGCAGTACTTC. Its protein product is CASSWGLAQTYEQYF. The rearrangement links TRBV11-3 to TRBJ2-7, with TRBD2 matching over 10 bases. CDR1 is SGHNT, CDR2 YENEEA, per germline. With 4 bases clipped from V and 2 bases from J, the junction kept 5 bases outside the gene matches. The CDR3 covers 15 residues.

The chain combines TRBV20-1 with TRBJ1-5; no clear D gene. Trimming left V 3 bases short and J 0 bases short, with 3 bases between. This CDR3 region has 12 residues. Germline-derived CDR1 and CDR2 are DFQATT and SNEGSKA (reference sequence). CDR3 in amino acids: CSASVSNQPQHF. The CDR3, as DNA: TGCAGTGCTAGTGTTAGCAATCAGCCCCAGCATTTT.

V and J are TRBV6-6 and TRBJ1-6; 9 bases match TRBD1. The CDR3 length is 15 residues. Unmatched junction bases numbered 3, after V lost 0 bases and J lost 9 bases. The V gene's germline CDR1 is MNHNY and CDR2 SVGAGI (reference sequence). The CDR3 bases are TGTGCCAGCAGTTACTCCGGGACAGGGACTTCACCCCTCCACTTT. It specifies CASSYSGTGTSPLHF.

The J gene is TRBJ2-7, the V gene TRBV4-1; no clear D. Between the trimmed V and J ends, which lost 0 bases and 4 bases, there was a span of 13 bases. The length of the CDR3 is 15 residues. Per the germline V gene, CDR1 is MGHRA and CDR2 is YSYEKL. CDR3 amino acids: CASSQDLLGIYEQYF. The CDR3 DNA sequence: TGCGCCAGCAGCCAAGATCTACTGGGAATATACGAGCAGTACTTC.

The CDR3 DNA sequence: TGTGCCAGCTTGGAGGACAGGGGGATAGATGGCTACACCTTC. Translating gives CASLEDRGIDGYTF. The chain joins TRBV2 to TRBJ1-2; TRBD1 matches 10 bases. This CDR3 contains 14 residues. Germline CDR1 SNHLY, CDR2 FYNNEI. V was pared by 8 bases and J by 6 bases, with 9 bases of the junction left unmatched.